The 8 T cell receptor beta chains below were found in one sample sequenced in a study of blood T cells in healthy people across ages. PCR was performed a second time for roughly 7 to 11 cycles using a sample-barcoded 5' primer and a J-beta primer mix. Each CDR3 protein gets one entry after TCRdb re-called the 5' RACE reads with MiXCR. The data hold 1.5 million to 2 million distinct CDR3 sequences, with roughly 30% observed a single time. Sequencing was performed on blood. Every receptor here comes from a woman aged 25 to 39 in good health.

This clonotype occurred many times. The CDR3 coding sequence is TGTGCCAGCTCAGAACAGGGAGCTAACTATGGCTACACCTTC. Amino acids: CASSEQGANYGYTF. The chain uses TRBV2 and TRBJ1-2, with D perhaps matching TRBD1 (6 bases). Deletions cut 8 bases from V and 0 bases from J, with 13 bases between. The CDR3 consists of 14 residues. CDR1 is SNHLY and CDR2 is FYNNEI in the germline V gene.

CDR3 DNA sequence: TGTGCCAGTAGTATAGAGTCGGCCTACAATGAGCAGTTCTTC. Protein product: CASSIESAYNEQFF. This chain joins TRBV19 and TRBJ2-1; D remains unclear. Germline V lookup: CDR1 LNHDA, CDR2 SQIVND (reference sequence). V lost 0 bases, J lost 2 bases, and 5 bases lay in between. The CDR3 runs to 14 residues.

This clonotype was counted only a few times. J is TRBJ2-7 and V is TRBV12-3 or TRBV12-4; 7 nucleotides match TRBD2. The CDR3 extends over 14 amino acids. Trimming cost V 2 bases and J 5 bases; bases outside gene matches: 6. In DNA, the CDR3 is TGTGCCAGCAGTTTAACGCGGGAGAGCGACGAGCAGTACTTC. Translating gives CASSLTRESDEQYF.

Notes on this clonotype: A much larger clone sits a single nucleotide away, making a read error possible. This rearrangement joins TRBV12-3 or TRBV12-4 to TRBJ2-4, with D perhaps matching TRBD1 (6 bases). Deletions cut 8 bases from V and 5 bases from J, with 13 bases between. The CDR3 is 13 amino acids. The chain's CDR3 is CASCSGVQNIQYF. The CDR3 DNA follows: TGTGCCAGCTGCTCAGGGGTCCAAAACATTCAGTACTTC.

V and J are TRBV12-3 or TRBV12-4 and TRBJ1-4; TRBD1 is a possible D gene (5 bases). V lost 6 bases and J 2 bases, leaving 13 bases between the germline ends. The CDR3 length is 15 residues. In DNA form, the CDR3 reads TGTGCCAGCAGCCCCGCCAGGGTTACTAATGAAAAACTGTTTTTT. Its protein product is CASSPARVTNEKLFF.

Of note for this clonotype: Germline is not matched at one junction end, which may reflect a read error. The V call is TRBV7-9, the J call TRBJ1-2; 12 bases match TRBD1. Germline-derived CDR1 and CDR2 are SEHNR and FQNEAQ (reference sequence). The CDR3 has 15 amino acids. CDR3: CAGSSGTGGYYGYTF. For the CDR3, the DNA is TGTGCCGGCAGCTCGGGGACAGGGGGCTACTATGGCTACACCTTC. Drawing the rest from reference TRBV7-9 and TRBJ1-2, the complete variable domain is DTGVSQNPRHKITKRGQNVTFRCDPISEHNRLYWYRQTLGQGPEFLTYFQNEAQLEKSRLLSDRFSAERPKGSFSTLEIQRTEQGDSAMYLCAGSSGTGGYYGYTFGSGTRLTVV.

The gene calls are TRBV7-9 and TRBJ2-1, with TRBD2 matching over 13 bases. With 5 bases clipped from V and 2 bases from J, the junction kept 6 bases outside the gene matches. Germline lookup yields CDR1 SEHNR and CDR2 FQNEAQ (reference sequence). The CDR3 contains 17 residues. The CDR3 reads CASSARTSGGTYNEQFF. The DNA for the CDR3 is TGTGCCAGCAGCGCGAGGACTAGCGGGGGTACCTACAATGAGCAGTTCTTC.

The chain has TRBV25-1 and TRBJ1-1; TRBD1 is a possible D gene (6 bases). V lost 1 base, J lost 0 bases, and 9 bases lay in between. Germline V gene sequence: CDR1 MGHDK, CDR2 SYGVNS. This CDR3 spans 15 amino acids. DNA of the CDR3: TGTGCCAGCAGTGAATTAGGGACAATGAACACTGAAGCTTTCTTT. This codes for CASSELGTMNTEAFF.